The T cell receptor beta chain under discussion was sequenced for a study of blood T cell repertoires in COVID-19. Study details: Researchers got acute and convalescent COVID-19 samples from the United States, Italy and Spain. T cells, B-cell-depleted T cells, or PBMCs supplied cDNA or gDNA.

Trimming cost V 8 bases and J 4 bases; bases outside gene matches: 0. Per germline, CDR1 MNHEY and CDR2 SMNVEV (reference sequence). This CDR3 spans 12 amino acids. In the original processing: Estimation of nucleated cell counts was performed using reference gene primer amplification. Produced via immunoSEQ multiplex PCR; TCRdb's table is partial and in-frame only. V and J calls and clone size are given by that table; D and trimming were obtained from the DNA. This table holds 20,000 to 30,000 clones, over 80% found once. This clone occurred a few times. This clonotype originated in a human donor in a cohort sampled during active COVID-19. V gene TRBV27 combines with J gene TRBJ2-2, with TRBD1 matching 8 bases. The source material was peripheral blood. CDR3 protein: CASGQGTGELFF. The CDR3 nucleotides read TGTGCCAGCGGACAGGGCACCGGGGAGCTGTTTTTT.